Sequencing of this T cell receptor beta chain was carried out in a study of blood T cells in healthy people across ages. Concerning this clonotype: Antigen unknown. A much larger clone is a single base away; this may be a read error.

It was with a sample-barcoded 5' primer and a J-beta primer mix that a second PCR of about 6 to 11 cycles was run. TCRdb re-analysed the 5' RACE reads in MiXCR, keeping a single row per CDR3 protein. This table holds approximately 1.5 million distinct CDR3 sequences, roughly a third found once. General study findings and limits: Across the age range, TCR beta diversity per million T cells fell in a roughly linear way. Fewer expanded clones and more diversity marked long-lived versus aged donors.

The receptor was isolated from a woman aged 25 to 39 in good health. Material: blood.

CDR3 in amino acids: CSVVVSETRSYNEQFF. CDR3 coding DNA: TGCAGCGTTGTGGTTTCGGAGACGCGCTCCTACAATGAGCAGTTCTTC. V usage is TRBV29-1 and J usage is TRBJ2-1, with D uncertain. The CDR3 is made up of 16 amino acids. V was shortened by 4 bases and J by 0 bases, with 16 bases between the two germline ends. CDR1 and CDR2 (germline): SQVTM, ANQGSEA.